This T cell receptor beta chain is from a study of radiation and T cells in renal cell carcinoma. Specified time point: blood 4 weeks post-SBRT, at nephrectomy. Described treatment: 15 Gy SBRT to primary tumor, nephrectomy 4 weeks later. Sequencing was performed with immunoSEQ multiplex PCR; in TCRdb, only in-frame clones are kept and a portion is missing. The top ten clones hold under 20% of a sample with 130,000 to 150,000 clones, roughly 90% of them seen once. V lost 2 bases, J lost 7 bases, and 5 bases stayed unmatched. The germline CDR1 and CDR2 sequences are LNHDA and SQIVND (reference sequence). The CDR3 covers 15 residues.

The sequencing here drew on blood, taken from a patient whose treatment included radiotherapy and nephrectomy. This TCR came from a woman aged 45-65 years with renal cell carcinoma. The chain couples TRBV19 to TRBJ2-1; 10 bases are a match to TRBD2. The CDR3 sequence: CASSITSGTFNEQFF. In DNA, the CDR3 is TGTGCCAGTAGTATAACTAGCGGGACTTTTAATGAGCAGTTCTTC. Full variable domain (remainder filled in from reference TRBV19 and TRBJ2-1): DGGITQSPKYLFRKEGQNVTLSCEQNLNHDAMYWYRQDPGQGLRLIYYSQIVNDFQKGDIAEGYSVSREKKESFPLTVTSAQKNPTAFYLCASSITSGTFNEQFFGPGTRLTVL.